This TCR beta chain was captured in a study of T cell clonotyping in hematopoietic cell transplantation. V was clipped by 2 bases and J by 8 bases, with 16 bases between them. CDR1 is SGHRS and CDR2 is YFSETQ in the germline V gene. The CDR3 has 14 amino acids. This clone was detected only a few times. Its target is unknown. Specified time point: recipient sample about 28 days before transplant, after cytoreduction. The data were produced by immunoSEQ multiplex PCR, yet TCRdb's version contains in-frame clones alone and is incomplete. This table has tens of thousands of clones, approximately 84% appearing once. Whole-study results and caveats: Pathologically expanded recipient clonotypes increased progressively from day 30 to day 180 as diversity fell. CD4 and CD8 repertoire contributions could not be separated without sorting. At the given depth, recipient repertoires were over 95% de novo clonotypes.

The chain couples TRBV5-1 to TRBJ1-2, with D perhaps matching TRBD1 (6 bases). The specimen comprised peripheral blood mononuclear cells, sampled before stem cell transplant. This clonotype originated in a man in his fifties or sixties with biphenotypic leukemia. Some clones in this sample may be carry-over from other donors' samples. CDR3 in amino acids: CASSLASDSRGYTF. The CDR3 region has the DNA TGCGCCAGCAGCTTAGCCTCGGACAGTAGGGGCTACACCTTC.